The sequence of this T cell receptor beta chain was determined in a study of blood T cell repertoires in COVID-19. Study-wide background: Italy, Spain and the United States were the sources of the convalescent and acute COVID-19 samples. T cells, B-cell-depleted T cells, or PBMCs supplied cDNA or gDNA.

Per the authors' pipeline: How many nucleated cells were present was estimated from reference gene primer amplification. Data came from immunoSEQ multiplex PCR; TCRdb stores just in-frame clones and leaves some out. Clone size and the V and J calls come from that table; the DNA yielded D and trimming. The sample lists about 78,000 clones; approximately 86% were seen once. The sequenced sample consisted of peripheral blood. This clonotype was sampled from a woman aged 55-70 years with acute or convalescent COVID-19.

The CDR3 loop reads CATGGGDYGYTF. The CDR3 region has the DNA TGTGCCACGGGGGGAGGAGACTATGGCTACACCTTC. J is TRBJ1-2 and V is TRBV24-1; possibly TRBD1 for D (5 bases). Germline loops: CDR1 KGHDR, CDR2 SFDVKD. CDR3 size: 12 residues. Trimming cost V 10 bases and J 3 bases, with 11 bases left between them.